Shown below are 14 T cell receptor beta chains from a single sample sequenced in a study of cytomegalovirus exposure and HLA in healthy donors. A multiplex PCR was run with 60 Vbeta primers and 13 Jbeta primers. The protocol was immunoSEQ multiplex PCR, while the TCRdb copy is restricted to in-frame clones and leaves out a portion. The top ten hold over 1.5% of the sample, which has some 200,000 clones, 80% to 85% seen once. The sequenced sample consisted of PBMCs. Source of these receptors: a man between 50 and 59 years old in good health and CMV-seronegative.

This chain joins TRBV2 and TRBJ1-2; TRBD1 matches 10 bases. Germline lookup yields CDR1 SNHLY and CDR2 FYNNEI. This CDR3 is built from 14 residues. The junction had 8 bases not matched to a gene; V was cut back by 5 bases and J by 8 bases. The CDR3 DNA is TGTGCCAGCAGTTATGACAGGGGGCAGAAGGGCTACACCTTC. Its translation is CASSYDRGQKGYTF. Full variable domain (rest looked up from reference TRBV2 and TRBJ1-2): EPEVTQTPSHQVTQMGQEVILRCVPISNHLYFYWYRQILGQKVEFLVSFYNNEISEKSEIFDDQFSVERPDGSNFTLKIRSTKLEDSAMYFCASSYDRGQKGYTFGSGTRLTVV.

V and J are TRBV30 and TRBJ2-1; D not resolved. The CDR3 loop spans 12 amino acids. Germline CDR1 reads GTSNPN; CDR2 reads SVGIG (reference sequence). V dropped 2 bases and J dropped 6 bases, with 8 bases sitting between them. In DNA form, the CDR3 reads TGTGCCTGGAGTAACCTACCCAATGAGCAGTTCTTC. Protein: CAWSNLPNEQFF. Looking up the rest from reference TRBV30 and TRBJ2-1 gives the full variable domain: SQTIHQWPATLVQPVGSPLSLECTVEGTSNPNLYWYRQAAGRGLQLLFYSVGIGQISSEVPQNLSASRPQDRQFILSSKKLLLSDSGFYLCAWSNLPNEQFFGPGTRLTVL.

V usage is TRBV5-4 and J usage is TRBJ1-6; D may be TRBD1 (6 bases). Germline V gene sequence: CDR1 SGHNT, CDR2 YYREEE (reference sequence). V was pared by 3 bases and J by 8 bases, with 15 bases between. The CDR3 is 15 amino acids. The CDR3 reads CASSSSTGSYSPLHF. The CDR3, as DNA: TGTGCCAGCAGCTCTTCGACAGGATCCTATTCACCCCTCCACTTT.

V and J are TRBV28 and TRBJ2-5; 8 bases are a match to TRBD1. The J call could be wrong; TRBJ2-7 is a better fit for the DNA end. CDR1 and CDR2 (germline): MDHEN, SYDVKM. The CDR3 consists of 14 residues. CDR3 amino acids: CASRYRGEDYEQYF. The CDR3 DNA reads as TGTGCCAGCAGATACAGGGGGGAGGACTACGAGCAGTACTTC.

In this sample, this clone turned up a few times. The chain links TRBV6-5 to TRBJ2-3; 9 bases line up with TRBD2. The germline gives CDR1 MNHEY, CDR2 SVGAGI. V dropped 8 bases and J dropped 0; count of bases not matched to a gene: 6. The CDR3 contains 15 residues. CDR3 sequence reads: CASGLAGGSTDTQYF. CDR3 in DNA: TGTGCCAGCGGCTTGGCGGGGGGGAGCACAGATACGCAGTATTTT.

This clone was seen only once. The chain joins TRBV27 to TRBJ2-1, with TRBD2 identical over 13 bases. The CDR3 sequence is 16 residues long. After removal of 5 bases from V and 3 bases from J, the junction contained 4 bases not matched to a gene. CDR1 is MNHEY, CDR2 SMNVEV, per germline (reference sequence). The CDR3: CASSPRLAGGYNEQFF. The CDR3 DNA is TGTGCCAGCAGTCCCCGACTAGCGGGGGGCTACAATGAGCAGTTCTTC.

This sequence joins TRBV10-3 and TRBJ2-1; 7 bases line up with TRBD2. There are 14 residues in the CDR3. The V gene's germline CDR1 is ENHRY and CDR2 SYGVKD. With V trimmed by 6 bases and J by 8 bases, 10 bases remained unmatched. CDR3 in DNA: TGTGCCATCAGACCTCCTAGCGGTTTCCATGAGCAGTTCTTC. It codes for CAIRPPSGFHEQFF.

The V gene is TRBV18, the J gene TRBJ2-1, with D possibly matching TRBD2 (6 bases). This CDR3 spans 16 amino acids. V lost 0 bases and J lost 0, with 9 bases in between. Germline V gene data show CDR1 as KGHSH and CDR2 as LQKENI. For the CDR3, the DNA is TGTGCCAGCTCACCACCTGGTAGCGGCTCCTACAATGAGCAGTTCTTC. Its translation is CASSPPGSGSYNEQFF. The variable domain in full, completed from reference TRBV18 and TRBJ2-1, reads NAGVMQNPRHLVRRRGQEARLRCSPMKGHSHVYWYRQLPEEGLKFMVYLQKENIIDESGMPKERFSAEFPKEGPSILRIQQVVRGDSAAYFCASSPPGSGSYNEQFFGPGTRLTVL.

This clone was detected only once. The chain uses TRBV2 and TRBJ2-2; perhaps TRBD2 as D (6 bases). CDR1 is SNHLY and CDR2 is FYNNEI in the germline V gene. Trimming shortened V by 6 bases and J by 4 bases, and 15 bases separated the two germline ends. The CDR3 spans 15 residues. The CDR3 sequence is CASSLRGRPTGELFF. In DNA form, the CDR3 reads TGTGCCAGCAGCCTCAGAGGGAGGCCCACCGGGGAGCTGTTTTTT.

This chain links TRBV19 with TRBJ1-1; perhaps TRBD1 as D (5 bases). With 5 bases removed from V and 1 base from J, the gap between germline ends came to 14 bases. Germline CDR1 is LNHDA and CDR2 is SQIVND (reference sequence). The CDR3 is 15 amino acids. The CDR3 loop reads CASSPPRVPNTEAFF. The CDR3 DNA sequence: TGTGCCAGTAGTCCCCCCAGGGTCCCGAACACTGAAGCTTTCTTT. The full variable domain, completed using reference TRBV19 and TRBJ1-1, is DGGITQSPKYLFRKEGQNVTLSCEQNLNHDAMYWYRQDPGQGLRLIYYSQIVNDFQKGDIAEGYSVSREKKESFPLTVTSAQKNPTAFYLCASSPPRVPNTEAFFGQGTRLTVV.

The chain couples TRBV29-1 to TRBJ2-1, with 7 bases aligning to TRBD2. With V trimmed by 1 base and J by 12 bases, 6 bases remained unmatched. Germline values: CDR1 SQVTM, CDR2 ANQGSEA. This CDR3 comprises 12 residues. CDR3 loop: CSVEGRGVRQFF. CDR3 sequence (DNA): TGCAGCGTTGAAGGTCGGGGGGTCCGGCAGTTCTTC.

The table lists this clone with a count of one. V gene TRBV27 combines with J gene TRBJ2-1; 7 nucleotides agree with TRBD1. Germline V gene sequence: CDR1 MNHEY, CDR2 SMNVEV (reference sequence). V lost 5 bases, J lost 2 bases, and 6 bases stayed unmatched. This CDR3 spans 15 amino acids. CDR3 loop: CASSRDRVAYNEQFF. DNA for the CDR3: TGTGCCAGCAGTCGAGACAGGGTTGCCTACAATGAGCAGTTCTTC.

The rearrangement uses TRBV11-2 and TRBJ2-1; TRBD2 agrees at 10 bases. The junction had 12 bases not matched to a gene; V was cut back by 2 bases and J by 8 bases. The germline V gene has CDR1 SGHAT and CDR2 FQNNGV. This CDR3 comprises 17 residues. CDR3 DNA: TGTGCCAGCAGCTTACTAAGGGCTAGCGGGAGTGCCGATGAGCAGTTCTTC. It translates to CASSLLRASGSADEQFF.

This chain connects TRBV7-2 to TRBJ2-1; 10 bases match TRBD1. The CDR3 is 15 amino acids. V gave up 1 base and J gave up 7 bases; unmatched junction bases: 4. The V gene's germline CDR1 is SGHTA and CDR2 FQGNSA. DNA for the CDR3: TGTGCCAGCAGCTTAGGAGGGACAGGGGTGAATGAGCAGTTCTTC. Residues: CASSLGGTGVNEQFF.